The subject of this entry is one T cell receptor beta chain. This clonotype was seen a handful of times. Its antigen is currently not known. The record has no base qualities; no much larger clone is one base away. V and J are trimmed by 3 bases and 1 base, and the gene matches miss 5 bases of the junction. The CDR1 and CDR2 encoded by the germline V gene (reference sequence) are DFQATT and SNEGSKA. The CDR3 sequence holds 14 residues, the cysteine and phenylalanine included. The sequence is cut down to CDR3 DNA, 42 bases in frame from base 1. These data belong to a study of CD4 and CD8 cells across lung adenocarcinoma regions (dated by TCRdb to 2017 to 2018). About the full investigation: To look at intratumor heterogeneity in the T cell receptor repertoire, the study compared tumor centers against tumor margins.

The donors were patients who had localized lung adenocarcinoma, which is a subtype of non-small cell lung cancer. Samples were obtained from the centers of localized lung adenocarcinomas. For TCR repertoire analysis, CD4+ T cells from tumor tissue were profiled separately from CD8+ T cells. Libraries were made using PCR. Sequencing used a HiSeq X Ten. The public sequencing data were trimmed at Q25 with fastp and processed into clonotypes with MiXCR by TCRdb, which kept only in-frame beta chains. Rows are unified per CDR3 protein, each entry keeping the most common DNA and genes. The table for this sample lists about 14,000 distinct CDR3 sequences; roughly 48% of them were counted only once. The leading ten clones occupy roughly a sixth of the sample.

The sample consisted of CD4+ T cells from the center of a lung tumor. The intended sense of this specimen's cell subset or site label: tumor center region. The sequence was obtained from a male donor with lung adenocarcinoma. The CD4 and CD8 labels of this study may be unreliable. The rearranged segments are TRBV20-1 and TRBJ1-1; 7 bases in the middle match TRBD1. The CDR3 protein is CSASRDSSNTEAFF. The nucleotide sequence reads as follows: TGCAGTGCTAGTCGGGACAGCTCGAACACTGAAGCTTTCTTT.